The following is a T cell receptor (beta chain) sequence with its context. Its target is not known. These data originate in a study of response to subunit inactivated influenza vaccine. Study-wide findings and caveats: The authors proposed limited new T cell recruitment per seasonal influenza vaccination.

This CDR3 has 13 residues. Deletions cut 3 bases from V and 11 bases from J, with 19 bases between. CDR1 and CDR2 from the germline V gene are DFQATT and SNEGSKA (reference sequence). TCRdb processed the RT-PCR reads anew with MiXCR; each CDR3 protein has one entry. Of 500,000 to 600,000 distinct CDR3 sequences listed, approximately 13% are singletons. V usage is TRBV20-1 and J usage is TRBJ1-1; D might be TRBD1 (6 bases). Sequencing was performed on PBMCs from blood, taken roughly 45 days after vaccination. This clonotype was sampled from a man in his forties or fifties who received an inactivated influenza vaccine. The CDR3 nucleotides read TGCAGTGCTAGTCGACAGGCGCTGATTGGCGCTTTCTTT. Its translation is CSASRQALIGAFF.